The 2 T cell receptor beta chains in this list originate from one sample, sequenced in a study of T cell responses to AZD1222 COVID-19 vaccine. Profiling relied on immunoSEQ multiplex PCR, and the TCRdb table lists in-frame clones only, not all of them. This sample yields 90,000 to 100,000 clones, of which roughly nine tenths are seen a single time; just under 3% belongs to the top ten. Sequencing was performed on peripheral blood, taken on day 0 of AZD1222 vaccination. The receptors originated from an adult in good health.

The table lists this clone with a count of one. V gene TRBV24-1 combines with J gene TRBJ2-3; D is possibly TRBD2 (7 bases). The CDR3 sequence is 15 residues long. CDR1 KGHDR and CDR2 SFDVKD come from the germline V gene. V was cut by 1 base and J by 7 bases, with 14 bases left in between. The chain's CDR3 is CATSDFRGGANTQYF. In nucleotides, the CDR3 is TGTGCCACCAGTGATTTCAGGGGAGGGGCGAATACGCAGTATTTT.

The chain combines TRBV11-3 with TRBJ1-1; D call uncertain. Germline V gene data show CDR1 as SGHNT and CDR2 as YENEEA. The CDR3 contains 13 residues. The ends were cut back, 4 bases at V and 1 base at J, with 7 bases in the middle. The chain's CDR3 is CASSSSPNTEAFF. The CDR3 bases are TGTGCCAGCAGCTCCTCCCCGAACACTGAAGCTTTCTTT.